These 26 T cell receptor beta chains originate from one sample sequenced in a study of blood T cell repertoires in COVID-19. Method: immunoSEQ multiplex PCR; TCRdb's copy keeps in-frame clones and lacks some. The sample records 300,000 or so clones, about 90% being singletons. What was sequenced was peripheral blood. These receptors originate from a man between 18 and 29 years old who had recovered from COVID-19.

The chain carries TRBV14 and TRBJ1-2; 8 nucleotides match TRBD1. This CDR3 is 17 amino acids long. Germline V gene sequence: CDR1 SGHDN, CDR2 FVKESK. J lost 0 bases, V lost 4 bases, and 10 bases had no gene match. The CDR3 spells CASSPALRDRTNYGYTF. The CDR3 nucleotides read TGTGCCAGCAGCCCAGCCCTCCGGGACAGGACTAACTATGGCTACACCTTC.

The CDR3 reads CAWIPGYYGYTF. The CDR3 region has the DNA TGTGCCTGGATTCCGGGGTACTATGGCTACACCTTC. The chain combines TRBV30 with TRBJ1-2; D is uncertain. V shed 4 bases and J shed 3 bases, with 9 bases lying between them. Germline CDR1 GTSNPN, CDR2 SVGIG (reference sequence). The CDR3 extends over 12 amino acids.

This sequence joins TRBV5-1 and TRBJ2-2; weak D call: TRBD1 (5 bases). The CDR3 runs to 15 residues. Germline loops: CDR1 SGHRS, CDR2 YFSETQ. Trimming removed 0 bases at V and 0 bases at J, with 6 bases between. The CDR3 DNA is TGCGCCAGCAGCTTGGGACAGACGAACACCGGGGAGCTGTTTTTT. This sequence encodes CASSLGQTNTGELFF.

V gene TRBV9 combines with J gene TRBJ1-5, with 7 bases aligning to TRBD1. CDR1 is SGDLS and CDR2 is YYNGEE in the germline V gene. Trimming removed 3 bases from V and 3 bases from J; junction bases left unmatched: 6. This CDR3 region has 15 residues. The CDR3 region is CASSDSGGPNQPQHF. CDR3 in DNA: TGTGCCAGCAGCGACTCAGGGGGTCCCAATCAGCCCCAGCATTTT.

This chain uses TRBV21-1 with TRBJ2-7; the table's TRBD2 call for D was not verified on the DNA. TRBV21-1 is a recognized pseudogene. CDR3 length: 15 amino acids. The CDR3 sequence: CASSKNRLASYEQYF. The CDR3 DNA is TGTGCCAGCAGCAAAAATCGCCTAGCATCCTACGAGCAGTACTTC.

This clone is judged medium-sized. The chain couples TRBV29-1 to TRBJ1-2; D is perhaps TRBD1 (6 bases). The CDR3 is 14 residues long. In germline, CDR1 is SQVTM, CDR2 ANQGSEA. V lost 3 bases to trimming and J lost 0 bases, with 11 bases between them. The CDR3 coding sequence is TGCAGCGTTGAGGGCCAGGGGACTAACTATGGCTACACCTTC. It translates to CSVEGQGTNYGYTF.

The chain links TRBV28 to TRBJ2-7; weak D call: TRBD2 (6 bases). V lost 4 bases and J lost 4, with 14 bases in between. The germline CDR1 and CDR2 sequences are MDHEN and SYDVKM. The length of the CDR3 is 14 residues. In nucleotides, the CDR3 is TGTGCCAGCAGTTCGCGGGATCTAGGATACGAGCAGTACTTC. Its translation is CASSSRDLGYEQYF.

The chain is built from TRBV19 and TRBJ2-4, with 12 bases aligning to TRBD1. Germline V gene data show CDR1 as LNHDA and CDR2 as SQIVND (reference sequence). Trimming cost V 3 bases and J 0 bases; bases outside gene matches: 9. The CDR3 extends over 19 amino acids. The DNA for the CDR3 is TGTGCCAGTAGTATTCCGGGACAGGGGGCTTTGGTAGCCAAAAACATTCAGTACTTC. Encoded protein: CASSIPGQGALVAKNIQYF. Based on the CDR3 plus reference TRBV19 and TRBJ2-4, the full variable domain is DGGITQSPKYLFRKEGQNVTLSCEQNLNHDAMYWYRQDPGQGLRLIYYSQIVNDFQKGDIAEGYSVSREKKESFPLTVTSAQKNPTAFYLCASSIPGQGALVAKNIQYFGAGTRLSVL.

The genes are TRBV10-3 and TRBJ2-5; 10 bases fit TRBD2. Per the germline V gene, CDR1 is ENHRY and CDR2 is SYGVKD. The length of the CDR3 is 14 residues. With V trimmed by 4 bases and J by 4 bases, 3 bases remained unmatched. The CDR3 loop is CAISASGGGETQYF. The CDR3 DNA sequence: TGTGCCATCAGTGCTAGCGGGGGAGGAGAGACCCAGTACTTC.

The J gene is TRBJ1-2, the V gene TRBV11-2; tentatively, D is TRBD1 (5 bases). The CDR3 totals 13 residues. The germline V gene has CDR1 SGHAT and CDR2 FQNNGV. V lost 6 bases, J lost 6 bases, and 14 bases lay in between. The chain's CDR3 is CASRVEGADGYTF. In DNA form, the CDR3 reads TGTGCCAGCAGGGTCGAAGGGGCGGATGGCTACACCTTC. Full variable domain (missing parts from reference TRBV11-2 and TRBJ1-2): EAGVAQSPRYKIIEKRQSVAFWCNPISGHATLYWYQQILGQGPKLLIQFQNNGVVDDSQLPKDRFSAERLKGVDSTLKIQPAKLEDSAVYLCASRVEGADGYTFGSGTRLTVV.

The V gene is TRBV9, the J gene TRBJ2-2, with no clear D. The CDR3 contains 14 residues. Germline loops: CDR1 SGDLS, CDR2 YYNGEE. Trimming left V 5 bases short and J 0 bases short, with 8 bases between. The chain's CDR3 is CASRLSANTGELFF. In DNA form, the CDR3 reads TGTGCCAGCAGACTCTCCGCGAACACCGGGGAGCTGTTTTTT.

This clone was observed once. V usage is TRBV5-5 and J usage is TRBJ2-3; D is possibly TRBD2 (6 bases). In germline, CDR1 is SGHKS, CDR2 YYEKEE (reference sequence). Trimming took off 3 bases at V and 8 bases at J, with 10 bases between the two ends. The CDR3 contains 12 residues. The CDR3 sequence is CASSSGDGTQYF. The DNA for the CDR3 is TGTGCCAGCAGCTCGGGGGATGGTACGCAGTATTTT.

This chain joins TRBV5-1 and TRBJ2-1; possible D gene TRBD1, 6 bases. The CDR3 loop spans 13 amino acids. Per germline, CDR1 SGHRS and CDR2 YFSETQ. Trimming stripped 3 bases from V and 4 bases from J, with 8 bases between. CDR3 sequence: CASSSQGYNEQFF. The CDR3 DNA follows: TGCGCCAGCAGCTCACAGGGTTACAATGAGCAGTTCTTC.

This rearrangement joins TRBV9 to TRBJ2-5; 10 bases fit TRBD2. Germline CDR1 is SGDLS and CDR2 is YYNGEE. The trim removed 3 bases at V and 2 bases at J, leaving 7 bases unmatched. The CDR3 is 16 amino acids. The chain's CDR3 is CASSAGELAGQETQYF. CDR3 sequence (DNA): TGTGCCAGCAGCGCGGGGGAACTAGCGGGGCAAGAGACCCAGTACTTC.

This clone was recorded only once. This chain uses TRBV6-6 with TRBJ1-2, with D unclear. Trimming left V 8 bases short and J 5 bases short, with 12 bases between. Germline V gene lookup returns CDR1 MNHNY and CDR2 SVGAGI (reference sequence). The CDR3 spans 12 residues. In nucleotides, the CDR3 is TGTGCCAGCGCCGCCTTAGAGTATGGCTACACCTTC. Its translation: CASAALEYGYTF.

This chain connects TRBV20-1 to TRBJ1-5, with a tentative D call TRBD1 (6 bases). This CDR3 spans 12 amino acids. With 3 bases removed from V and 5 bases from J, the gap between germline ends came to 8 bases. CDR1 DFQATT and CDR2 SNEGSKA come from the germline V gene (reference sequence). The CDR3: CSASRQDQPQHF. The CDR3 nucleotides are TGCAGTGCTAGTAGACAGGATCAGCCCCAGCATTTT.

This chain uses TRBV19 with TRBJ1-4; D not certain. CDR1 is LNHDA and CDR2 is SQIVND in the germline V gene (reference sequence). This CDR3 is 15 amino acids long. Trimming took 9 bases from V and 8 from J, leaving 22 bases between them. The CDR3 sequence is CASLPPGGHHEKLFF. The CDR3 DNA follows: TGTGCCAGCCTCCCCCCAGGAGGGCATCACGAAAAACTGTTTTTT.

The chain carries TRBV7-2 and TRBJ1-5; D gene ambiguous. In germline, CDR1 is SGHTA, CDR2 FQGNSA. V lost 4 bases, J lost 2 bases, and 9 bases lay in between. This CDR3 spans 14 amino acids. CDR3 nucleotides: TGTGCCAGCAGCTCTAGATCCGGCAATCAGCCCCAGCATTTT. Translating gives CASSSRSGNQPQHF.

The V gene is TRBV3-1 (or the pseudogene TRBV3-2), the J gene TRBJ2-7, with D maybe TRBD1 (6 bases). The V end lost 5 bases, the J end lost 0 bases, and 14 bases lay between the germline ends. In germline, CDR1 is LGHDT, CDR2 YNNKEL (reference sequence). The CDR3 spans 15 residues. The CDR3 DNA follows: TGTGCCAGCAGCTTGGGACAAGCGATCTCCTACGAGCAGTACTTC. This sequence encodes CASSLGQAISYEQYF.

The V and J genes are TRBV5-1 and TRBJ2-7, with TRBD1 as a possible D gene (5 bases). The CDR3 sequence is 13 residues long. V shed 0 bases and J shed 7 bases, with 11 bases lying between them. Looked up from germline, CDR1 is SGHRS and CDR2 is YFSETQ. The CDR3 region has the DNA TGCGCCAGCAGCTTGGCCAGGGCCACGGAGCAGTACTTC. Its protein is CASSLARATEQYF.

V is TRBV5-1 and J is TRBJ2-5, with 8 bases matching TRBD2. Germline CDR1 and CDR2: SGHRS and YFSETQ. Trimming removed 5 bases from V and 1 base from J; junction bases left unmatched: 4. The CDR3 runs to 14 residues. The CDR3 sequence is CASRDGRAQETQYF. CDR3 in DNA: TGCGCCAGCAGGGACGGGAGGGCCCAAGAGACCCAGTACTTC.

This chain links TRBV18 with TRBJ1-1; 9 bases map to TRBD1. V gave up 3 bases and J gave up 4 bases; unmatched junction bases: 6. Germline values: CDR1 KGHSH, CDR2 LQKENI. CDR3 length equals 15 residues. In DNA, the CDR3 is TGTGCCAGCTCACCCTATACAGGGGGCATCACTGAAGCTTTCTTT. This codes for CASSPYTGGITEAFF.

In this sample, this clone turned up a few times. The chain uses TRBV7-9 and TRBJ1-5; weak D call: TRBD1 (6 bases). Looked up from germline, CDR1 is SEHNR and CDR2 is FQNEAQ (reference sequence). The CDR3 consists of 13 residues. With 3 bases removed from V and 5 bases from J, the gap between germline ends came to 8 bases. CDR3 sequence: CASSFQGYQPQHF. The DNA for the CDR3 is TGTGCCAGCAGCTTTCAGGGGTATCAGCCCCAGCATTTT. Full variable domain (missing parts from reference TRBV7-9 and TRBJ1-5): DTGVSQNPRHKITKRGQNVTFRCDPISEHNRLYWYRQTLGQGPEFLTYFQNEAQLEKSRLLSDRFSAERPKGSFSTLEIQRTEQGDSAMYLCASSFQGYQPQHFGDGTRLSIL.

The CDR3 DNA is TGTGCCAGCAGTTCGGGACAGGGACATCAGCCCCAGCATTTT. Translating gives CASSSGQGHQPQHF. The chain joins TRBV6-5 to TRBJ1-5, with 9 bases fitting TRBD1. Unmatched junction bases numbered 3, after V lost 4 bases and J lost 5 bases. This CDR3 has 14 amino acids. The V gene's germline CDR1 is MNHEY and CDR2 SVGAGI.

V and J are TRBV2 and TRBJ2-7; no reliable D call. Germline V gene lookup returns CDR1 SNHLY and CDR2 FYNNEI. CDR3 size: 14 residues. The V gene lost 8 bases and the J gene lost 0 bases, with 14 bases spanning the gap. CDR3 residues: CASRLAPGSYEQYF. Here the CDR3 DNA reads TGTGCCAGCCGCCTGGCTCCAGGCTCCTACGAGCAGTACTTC.

For the CDR3, the DNA is TGTGCCAGTAGTATCCCTCTAGCGGGGTCGGACGAGCAGTACTTC. Amino acid sequence: CASSIPLAGSDEQYF. The J gene is TRBJ2-7, the V gene TRBV19; 9 bases are shared with TRBD2. Germline V lookup: CDR1 LNHDA, CDR2 SQIVND (reference sequence). CDR3 length: 15 amino acids. Germline trimming cut 3 bases from V and 5 bases from J; bases unmatched to any gene: 8. Full variable domain (missing parts from reference TRBV19 and TRBJ2-7): DGGITQSPKYLFRKEGQNVTLSCEQNLNHDAMYWYRQDPGQGLRLIYYSQIVNDFQKGDIAEGYSVSREKKESFPLTVTSAQKNPTAFYLCASSIPLAGSDEQYFGPGTRLTVT.